This entry concerns a single T cell receptor (beta chain). Its antigen is as yet unknown. The V gene lost 6 bases and the J gene lost 5 bases, with 10 bases spanning the gap. CDR3 size: 12 residues. Germline assignment: CDR1 SGHTA and CDR2 FQGNSA. Despite likely unrecorded immune exposures, the donors were nominally healthy at the time of sampling. The PCR used 60 Vbeta and 13 Jbeta primers. Clones were read by immunoSEQ multiplex PCR, and TCRdb kept only the in-frame ones, dropping some. The sample yields about 97,000 clones, 79% seen once. This sample is part of a study of cytomegalovirus exposure and HLA in healthy donors. Study in general: Genotyping showed roughly 77% of over 350 donors falling in the Caucasian-associated ancestry cluster.

Study results and caveats: A prior analysis recorded that most TCR beta V segments were productive about 87% or about 30% of the time.

The clonotype originates from a male donor in good health and CMV-seropositive. Material for sequencing was PBMCs. The chain links TRBV7-2 to TRBJ2-5; a possible D gene is TRBD1 (5 bases). CDR3 DNA sequence: TGTGCCAGCAGGGACCCAGGGGAGACCCAGTACTTC. Encoded protein: CASRDPGETQYF. The complete variable domain, with remaining parts taken from reference TRBV7-2 and TRBJ2-5, reads GAGVSQSPSNKVTEKGKDVELRCDPISGHTALYWYRQSLGQGLEFLIYFQGNSAPDKSGLPSDRFSAERTGGSVSTLTIQRTQQEDSAVYLCASRDPGETQYFGPGTRLLVL.